These T cell receptor beta chains were read from a single sample in a study of blood T cell repertoires in COVID-19. TCRdb's table, derived via immunoSEQ multiplex PCR, lists solely in-frame clones and lacks some. The sample contains 130,000 or so clones, about three quarters of which appear only once. The material sequenced was peripheral blood. The receptors originated from a woman aged 70-85 years with acute or convalescent COVID-19. Both conserved end residues are part of each CDR3. The listing skips clone size in some rows; elsewhere it reads once, few, many or a size class.

TRBV5-6	.	TRBJ1-4	CASSAPRDHGEKLFF
TRBV5-1	.	TRBJ1-2	CASSPARDSYGYTF
TRBV9	.	TRBJ2-7	CASSPTGGGYSYEQYF
TRBV12-3/TRBV12-4	medium-sized	TRBJ1-5	CASSGYSNQPQHF
TRBV6-6	.	TRBJ2-7	CATTPAGSSYEQYF
TRBV6-5	.	TRBJ2-7	CASSPGHNYEQYF
TRBV19	.	TRBJ2-1	CASRTRDEQFF
TRBV2	once	TRBJ1-2	CAPVRDRAHYGYTF
TRBV5-4	.	TRBJ2-1	CASSPGQGALGIEQFF
TRBV19	once	TRBJ2-3	CASRISGGDTDTQYF
TRBV20-1	.	TRBJ2-1	CSASRGVSSYNEQFF
TRBV27	.	TRBJ2-1	CASSLTSGRNEQFF
TRBV9	.	TRBJ1-6	CASSVDGENSPLHF
TRBV5-4	.	TRBJ2-2	CASSWGRSNTGELFF
TRBV5-4	once	TRBJ2-1	CASSFGGLAGGDEQFF
TRBV9	few	TRBJ2-3	CASSVAVRGGDTQYF
TRBV9	.	TRBJ2-1	CASSPRLAGPGNEQFF
TRBV6-2/TRBV6-3	.	TRBJ2-3	CASSYSTIADTQYF
TRBV19	once	TRBJ2-7	CASSWSGTGLGEQYF
TRBV15	.	TRBJ1-3	CATSRDQGNTIYF
TRBV6-6	.	TRBJ1-4	CASSYSRQEGVEKLFF
TRBV24-1	.	TRBJ1-2	CATSDPGGGGYTF
TRBV19	.	TRBJ1-6	CASSKQDSPLHF
TRBV12-5	.	TRBJ2-2	CASGPPTANTGELFF
TRBV10-2	.	TRBJ1-2	CASSQGENYGYTF
TRBV3-1/TRBV3-2	.	TRBJ1-1	CASSQRTSASTEAFF
TRBV18	once	TRBJ2-7	CASSPPGLVSSYEQYF
TRBV25-1	.	TRBJ1-2	CASSEYSGTGSYTF
TRBV12-3/TRBV12-4	.	TRBJ2-2	CASSFWGGGELFF
TRBV6-5	few	TRBJ2-7	CASSYQGSNEQYF
TRBV10-3	.	TRBJ1-5	CAIRQDQSQPQHF
TRBV5-4	few	TRBJ2-7	CASSPERGTYEQYF
TRBV4-1	.	TRBJ2-1	CASMGLAGGGQFF
TRBV11-2	.	TRBJ2-7	CASSLSLGGFYEQYF